A selection of T cell receptor beta chains follows, all from one sample in a study of control samples from healthy donors and cancer patients. Clones were sequenced by immunoSEQ multiplex PCR, and TCRdb holds only the in-frame ones, with some missing. This sample has approximately 97,000 clones, with around 90% found just once. The material sequenced was blood. These receptors were obtained from a man in his thirties or forties in good health. Both conserved end residues are part of each CDR3.

J gene: TRBJ2-2
V gene: TRBV11-3
CDR3 protein: CASSLEGGWGATGELFF

J gene: TRBJ2-2
V gene: TRBV19
CDR3 protein: CASSATSGRNTGELFF

J gene: TRBJ2-5
V gene: TRBV7-2
CDR3 protein: CASSVQGAWETQYF

J gene: TRBJ2-3
V gene: TRBV5-1
CDR3 protein: CASSWAGTIGTDTQYF

J gene: TRBJ2-4
V gene: TRBV21-1
CDR3 protein: CASSRTGVSPGLAYLAKNIQYF

J gene: TRBJ2-7
V gene: TRBV28
CDR3 protein: CASSLPGGGAIVQQYF

J gene: TRBJ2-7
V gene: TRBV7-3
CDR3 protein: CASGTSGGEEQYF

J gene: TRBJ2-5
V gene: TRBV28
CDR3 protein: CASSSPQVRETQYF

J gene: TRBJ1-3
V gene: TRBV28
CDR3 protein: CASSLLGAAGNTIYF

J gene: TRBJ1-2
V gene: TRBV19
CDR3 protein: CASRRTGEDYGYTF

J gene: TRBJ2-3
V gene: TRBV28
CDR3 protein: CASSLWGGSTDTQYF

J gene: TRBJ1-6
V gene: TRBV27
CDR3 protein: CASAKWAAISDSPLHF

J gene: TRBJ1-6
V gene: TRBV27
CDR3 protein: CASTLGGFSPLHF

J gene: TRBJ1-1
V gene: TRBV6-1
CDR3 protein: CASSDRGAPAEAFF

J gene: TRBJ2-3
V gene: TRBV5-1
CDR3 protein: CASSLAQDTQYF

J gene: TRBJ2-1
V gene: TRBV23-1
CDR3 protein: CASSQGNTGLAGVWDEQFF

J gene: TRBJ1-1
V gene: TRBV3-1/TRBV3-2
CDR3 protein: CASSQDPLLNTEAFF

J gene: TRBJ2-7
V gene: TRBV5-4
CDR3 protein: CASSLSSGSGYEQYF

J gene: TRBJ2-7
V gene: TRBV28
CDR3 protein: CASRPGGYEQYF

J gene: TRBJ1-5
V gene: TRBV2
CDR3 protein: CASSDLTGASQPQHF